The 2 T cell receptor beta chains listed next were all sequenced from one sample in a study of blood T cell repertoires in COVID-19. The assay was immunoSEQ multiplex PCR, and TCRdb's table has in-frame clones only and misses some. The table shows about 54,000 clones, with about four fifths occurring only once. Sequenced material: peripheral blood. These receptors originate from an older woman with acute or convalescent COVID-19.

J is TRBJ2-7 and V is TRBV9, with D perhaps matching TRBD2 (7 bases). This CDR3 spans 16 amino acids. Germline CDR1 is SGDLS and CDR2 is YYNGEE. Trimming cost V 3 bases and J 2 bases, with 18 bases left between them. The CDR3 nucleotides are TGTGCCAGCAGCGGCCTCGAAGGGGGGGTACCCTACGAGCAGTACTTC. Translated: CASSGLEGGVPYEQYF. Together with reference TRBV9 and TRBJ2-7, the CDR3 gives the full variable domain: DSGVTQTPKHLITATGQRVTLRCSPRSGDLSVYWYQQSLDQGLQFLIQYYNGEERAKGNILERFSAQQFPDLHSELNLSSLELGDSALYFCASSGLEGGVPYEQYFGPGTRLTVT.

The chain recombines TRBV6-6 with TRBJ2-2; the match to TRBD1 covers 7 bases. The CDR3 extends over 14 amino acids. The ends lost 7 bases at V and 1 base at J; junction bases unmatched: 3. Germline CDR1 MNHNY, CDR2 SVGAGI (reference sequence). CDR3 in DNA: TGTGCCAGCAAGCGGACAGGGAACACCGGGGAGCTGTTTTTT. This encodes CASKRTGNTGELFF.